The rows below give T cell receptor beta chains drawn from one sample of a study of blood T cell repertoires in COVID-19. Using immunoSEQ multiplex PCR, the repertoire was profiled, and TCRdb retains in-frame clones only, with some absent. In the table there are about 170,000 clones, around 80% of which are singletons. Sample: peripheral blood. These receptors were collected from a woman aged 70 to 79 who had recovered from COVID-19. Each CDR3 is given with its conserved first and last residue. Each record gives: V gene, D gene, J gene, clone size, CDR3 protein, CDR3 DNA. A D gene is named only where the DNA matches it firmly. Clone sizes are given selectively: once, few, many, or a class where the clone is expanded.

>TRBV6-5|TRBD1|TRBJ1-3|.
CASRPGTGSGNTIYF
TGTGCCAGCAGGCCCGGGACAGGCTCTGGAAACACCATATATTTT
>TRBV30|.|TRBJ1-5|many
CAWTGGRGEPQHF
TGTGCCTGGACGGGGGGGCGCGGGGAGCCCCAGCATTTT
>TRBV28|TRBD1|TRBJ2-7|.
CASSFFWDSSYEQYF
TGTGCCAGCAGTTTTTTCTGGGACAGCTCCTACGAGCAGTACTTC
>TRBV10-3|TRBD1|TRBJ1-2|.
CAINRPGTGGDYGYTF
TGTGCCATCAATAGGCCTGGGACAGGGGGAGACTATGGCTACACCTTC
>TRBV19|TRBD1|TRBJ2-7|once
CASSVTGGNEQYF
TGTGCCAGTAGTGTTACAGGGGGCAACGAGCAGTACTTC
>TRBV23-1|TRBD1|TRBJ2-2|.
CASSQWAGRGYSTGELFF
TGCGCCAGCAGTCAATGGGCGGGCAGGGGGTATAGCACCGGGGAGCTGTTTTTT
>TRBV7-9|.|TRBJ1-1|.
CASSLSFEAFF
TGTGCCAGCAGCTTATCGTTTGAAGCTTTCTTT
>TRBV27|TRBD1|TRBJ2-7|.
CASSSRDSSYEQYF
TGTGCCAGCAGTTCCCGGGACAGTTCCTACGAGCAGTACTTC
>TRBV18|TRBD1|TRBJ1-4|few
CASSRDRVEKLFF
TGTGCCAGCTCAAGGGACAGGGTGGAAAAACTGTTTTTT
>TRBV5-8|TRBD2|TRBJ2-1|.
CASSPSGGLVGGDEQFF
TGTGCCAGCAGCCCGAGCGGGGGGCTCGTAGGGGGTGATGAGCAGTTCTTC
>TRBV28|.|TRBJ1-4|.
CASSYMIGGGKLFF
TGTGCCAGCAGTTACATGATCGGGGGGGGAAAACTGTTTTTT
>TRBV30|.|TRBJ1-2|.
CAHSGFPGPGYGYTF
TGTGCCCACTCGGGATTTCCGGGTCCGGGCTATGGCTACACCTTC
>TRBV11-3|.|TRBJ2-5|.
CASSLGGDRETQYF
TGTGCCAGCAGCTTAGGGGGGGATCGGGAGACCCAGTACTTC
>TRBV3-1/TRBV3-2|TRBD1|TRBJ1-2|.
CASSQDTGGGYTF
TGTGCCAGCAGCCAAGACACAGGGGGTGGCTACACCTTC
>TRBV7-9|TRBD1|TRBJ1-1|.
CASSRGQPNTEAFF
TGTGCCAGCAGCCGGGGACAGCCCAACACTGAAGCTTTCTTT
>TRBV5-1|.|TRBJ2-2|.
CASSPYENTGELFF
TGCGCCAGCAGCCCCTACGAGAACACCGGGGAGCTGTTTTTT
>TRBV5-1|.|TRBJ1-2|.
CASTPRAGVGHGYTF
TGCGCCAGCACGCCCCGCGCGGGGGTTGGGCACGGCTACACCTTC
>TRBV6-5|.|TRBJ1-1|once
CASSLGTEAFF
TGTGCCAGCAGCCTCGGGACTGAAGCTTTCTTT
>TRBV10-3|TRBD2|TRBJ2-7|.
CAITPGRTSPYEQYF
TGTGCCATCACCCCCGGGAGGACTAGCCCCTACGAGCAGTACTTC
>TRBV5-4|TRBD1|TRBJ2-7|.
CASSVTTGDYEQYF
TGTGCCAGCAGCGTTACGACAGGGGACTACGAGCAGTACTTC
>TRBV3-1/TRBV3-2|.|TRBJ2-5|.
CASSQGAEETQYF
TGTGCCAGCAGCCAAGGAGCCGAGGAGACCCAGTACTTC
>TRBV2|TRBD1|TRBJ1-2|.
CASTWSRGDGYTF
TGTGCCAGCACCTGGAGCAGGGGGGATGGCTACACCTTC
>TRBV7-9|TRBD1|TRBJ2-3|.
CASSLFGTGIRDTQYF
TGTGCCAGCAGCTTATTTGGGACAGGGATTAGAGATACGCAGTATTTT
>TRBV6-2/TRBV6-3|.|TRBJ1-1|.
CASSYETPGWNTEAFF
TGTGCCAGCAGTTACGAGACACCCGGTTGGAACACTGAAGCTTTCTTT
>TRBV2|.|TRBJ2-3|.
CASSPSARGTDTQYF
TGTGCCAGCAGCCCCTCGGCCCGGGGCACAGATACGCAGTATTTT
>TRBV9|.|TRBJ2-5|.
CASSRRVRETQYF
TGTGCCAGCAGCCGCAGGGTACGGGAGACCCAGTACTTC
>TRBV4-1|TRBD1|TRBJ2-3|.
CASSQEGDRGDTQYF
TGCGCCAGCAGCCAAGAGGGGGACAGGGGGGATACGCAGTATTTT
>TRBV2|.|TRBJ1-2|.
CASTRSDYGYTF
TGTGCCAGCACGCGGAGTGACTATGGCTACACCTTC
>TRBV7-6|.|TRBJ2-7|.
CASSRTLSVYEQYF
TGTGCCAGCAGCCGGACACTATCCGTCTACGAGCAGTACTTC
>TRBV7-9|.|TRBJ1-2|.
CASSRGYGYTF
TGTGCCAGCAGCCGAGGGTATGGCTACACCTTC
>TRBV11-2|TRBD2|TRBJ2-7|few
CASSQRTSGRPPSF
TGTGCCAGCAGCCAACGGACTAGCGGGAGGCCCCCGTCCTTC
>TRBV5-5|TRBD1|TRBJ1-5|.
CASSLTGDQPQHF
TGTGCCAGCAGCTTGACAGGGGATCAGCCCCAGCATTTT
>TRBV5-6|.|TRBJ2-7|.
CASSQQGQSYEQYF
TGTGCCAGCAGCCAACAGGGTCAATCCTACGAGCAGTACTTC
>TRBV3-1/TRBV3-2|.|TRBJ1-1|.
CASSQTAGVAEAFF
TGTGCCAGCAGCCAAACCGCAGGGGTCGCTGAAGCTTTCTTT
>TRBV20-1|.|TRBJ2-7|.
CSASFPLGISYEQYF
TGCAGTGCTAGTTTCCCCCTAGGCATCTCCTACGAGCAGTACTTC
>TRBV16|TRBD1|TRBJ1-2|.
CASSQSGTDYGYTF
TGTGCCAGCAGCCAATCGGGGACAGACTATGGCTACACCTTC
>TRBV7-9|TRBD1|TRBJ2-5|.
CASSHDRAPQETQYF
TGTGCCAGCAGCCACGACAGGGCCCCCCAAGAGACCCAGTACTTC
>TRBV5-4|TRBD1|TRBJ2-5|.
CASSLGPDRGRETQYF
TGTGCCAGCAGCTTGGGGCCGGACAGGGGGCGGGAGACCCAGTACTTC
>TRBV7-9|TRBD2|TRBJ2-7|.
CASTPTSGSYEQYF
TGTGCCAGCACCCCGACTAGCGGCTCCTACGAGCAGTACTTC
>TRBV28|TRBD1|TRBJ1-2|.
CASDRGRYGYTF
TGTGCCAGTGACAGGGGGCGCTATGGCTACACCTTC